These T cell receptor beta chains were read from a single sample in a study of spatial heterogeneity in lung cancer. Using its own MiXCR run on the 5' RACE reads, TCRdb lists one record per CDR3 protein. This table has over 15,000 distinct CDR3 sequences, around 5.9% appearing once. Here the sequenced sample was PBMCs, taken at follow-up. The receptors shown here come from a male donor with early-stage non-small cell lung cancer. CDR3s include the opening cysteine and the closing phenylalanine or tryptophan. D genes are given only for firm matches. The size entry is marked missing in some rows and otherwise reads once, few, many or a size class.

>medium-sized|TRBV25-1|TRBJ2-7|TRBD2
CASRGRTSGSEQYF
TGTGCCAGCAGAGGTCGCACTAGCGGGAGCGAGCAGTACTTC
>few|TRBV9|TRBJ1-3|.
CASSVHTGNGNTIYF
TGTGCCAGCAGCGTCCATACAGGGAACGGAAACACCATATATTTT
>many|TRBV18|TRBJ2-7|TRBD2
CASSPRSGGLEQYF
TGTGCCAGCTCACCAAGGTCGGGAGGGCTCGAGCAGTACTTC
>.|TRBV9|TRBJ2-3|.
CASSVGGGPWDTQYF
TGTGCCAGCAGCGTAGGGGGGGGCCCTTGGGATACGCAGTATTTT
>many|TRBV25-1|TRBJ2-2|TRBD2
CASSESYGRGPTGELFF
TGTGCCAGCAGTGAATCGTACGGGAGGGGACCAACCGGGGAGCTGTTTTTT
>many|TRBV11-2|TRBJ2-7|.
CASSPGPTSYEQYF
TGTGCCAGCAGCCCGGGACCGACTTCCTACGAGCAGTACTTC
>many|TRBV20-1|TRBJ2-1|TRBD2
CSARSGGGSYNEQFF
TGCAGTGCTAGATCGGGCGGGGGGTCCTACAATGAGCAGTTCTTC
>many|TRBV7-9|TRBJ2-6|.
CASSLDGLSGANVLTF
TGTGCCAGCAGCTTGGACGGCCTCTCTGGGGCCAACGTCCTGACTTTC
>many|TRBV10-3|TRBJ2-7|.
CAISDDLVLITGQYF
TGTGCCATCAGTGATGACCTGGTTCTGATTACGGGGCAGTACTTC
>many|TRBV29-1|TRBJ2-3|TRBD1
CSVGTGSTDTQYF
TGCAGCGTAGGGACAGGGAGCACAGATACGCAGTATTTT
>once|TRBV11-3|TRBJ1-5|TRBD1
CASSLTGALNNQPQHF
TGTGCCAGCAGCCTGACAGGGGCCTTAAACAATCAGCCCCAGCATTTT
>many|TRBV27|TRBJ1-2|TRBD1
CASSFRQGYGYTF
TGTGCCAGCAGTTTCAGACAGGGCTATGGCTACACCTTC
>many|TRBV29-1|TRBJ2-7|TRBD2
CSARGLAGKDEQYF
TGCAGCGCCCGGGGACTAGCGGGAAAGGACGAGCAGTACTTC
>.|TRBV27|TRBJ2-1|.
CASLRSRNRGDEQFF
TGTGCCAGCCTACGTAGTAGGAATCGAGGCGATGAGCAGTTCTTC
>many|TRBV28|TRBJ1-2|.
CASSDIAYGYTF
TGTGCCAGCAGTGACATAGCCTATGGCTACACCTTC
>many|TRBV20-1|TRBJ2-1|TRBD2
CSARVASGMASRSEQFF
TGCAGTGCTAGGGTTGCTAGCGGGATGGCTTCGCGCAGTGAGCAGTTCTTC
>many|TRBV2|TRBJ2-3|TRBD2
CASSAAGGDTQYF
TGTGCCAGCAGTGCGGCGGGAGGGGATACGCAGTATTTT
>many|TRBV27|TRBJ2-4|TRBD1
CASSLRTGFNIQYF
TGTGCCAGCAGTTTAAGGACAGGGTTCAACATTCAGTACTTC
>many|TRBV5-1|TRBJ2-3|.
CASSLAAGRDTQYF
TGCGCCAGCAGCTTGGCGGCCGGTAGAGATACGCAGTATTTT
>many|TRBV6-4|TRBJ1-2|.
CASRPGTEYGYTF
TGTGCCAGCAGACCCGGGACCGAGTATGGCTACACCTTC
>many|TRBV12-3/TRBV12-4|TRBJ2-7|TRBD1
CASSFDSGTGYTYEQYF
TGTGCCAGCAGTTTCGACTCCGGGACAGGCTACACCTACGAGCAGTACTTC
>medium-sized|TRBV7-8|TRBJ2-7|TRBD1
CASSPTLGTGAYEQYF
TGTGCCAGCAGCCCAACTTTGGGGACAGGGGCCTACGAGCAGTACTTC
>.|TRBV7-3|TRBJ1-2|TRBD1
CASSPRQGGGYTF
TGTGCCAGCAGCCCCCGACAGGGCGGAGGCTACACCTTC
>medium-sized|TRBV4-3|TRBJ2-6|TRBD2
CASSHLGLAGSCSGANVLTF
TGCGCCAGCAGCCACCTTGGACTAGCGGGATCCTGCTCTGGGGCCAACGTCCTGACTTTC
>many|TRBV29-1|TRBJ2-7|.
CSARTGHGGNYEQYF
TGCAGCGCTCGCACCGGCCACGGAGGCAACTACGAGCAGTACTTC
>many|TRBV6-1|TRBJ2-7|TRBD2
CASSRTSGGPYEQYF
TGTGCCAGCAGCCGGACTAGCGGGGGCCCCTACGAGCAGTACTTC
>many|TRBV18|TRBJ2-3|.
CASSPGRAPDTQYF
TGTGCCAGCTCACCTGGCAGGGCCCCAGATACGCAGTATTTT
>medium-sized|TRBV5-8|TRBJ2-1|.
CASSWRRGVF
TGTGCCAGCAGCTGGCGCCGAGGGGTCTTC
>.|TRBV7-8|TRBJ2-3|.
CASSLAGNAHTDTQYF
TGTGCCAGCAGCTTAGCAGGCAACGCCCACACAGATACGCAGTATTTT
>.|TRBV6-5|TRBJ1-2|TRBD1
CASSPDRVLGYTF
TGTGCCAGCAGCCCCGACAGGGTGCTCGGCTACACCTTC
>many|TRBV3-2|TRBJ2-7|.
CASSQERLADLTYEQYF
TGTGCCAGCAGCCAAGAGAGATTAGCGGATTTGACCTACGAGCAGTACTTC
>many|TRBV18|TRBJ1-2|TRBD1
CASSPQDRIYGYTF
TGTGCCAGCTCACCGCAGGACAGGATATATGGCTACACCTTC
>many|TRBV4-2|TRBJ1-1|.
CASSQDLGQGLMNTEAFF
TGTGCCAGCAGCCAAGATCTAGGGCAGGGTCTAATGAACACTGAAGCTTTCTTT
>many|TRBV7-8|TRBJ2-2|.
CASGQFKATGELFF
TGTGCCAGCGGACAGTTTAAGGCTACCGGGGAGCTGTTTTTT
>many|TRBV2|TRBJ2-7|TRBD1
CASRTGTGSAEQYF
TGTGCCAGCAGGACGGGGACAGGGAGTGCCGAGCAGTACTTC
>many|TRBV7-8|TRBJ2-7|.
CASTPPLRFSSYEQYF
TGTGCCAGCACCCCCCCCTTGCGGTTTAGCTCCTACGAGCAGTACTTC
>many|TRBV12-3/TRBV12-4|TRBJ2-7|.
CASSRASYEQYF
TGTGCCAGCAGCCGGGCTTCCTACGAGCAGTACTTC
>many|TRBV27|TRBJ2-7|TRBD2
CASSSPGAGGRSYEQYF
TGTGCCAGCAGCTCCCCAGGTGCGGGAGGTAGGTCCTACGAGCAGTACTTC
>many|TRBV7-6|TRBJ2-3|.
CASSLVGRGMSDTQYF
TGTGCCAGCAGCTTAGTTGGCCGGGGGATGTCGGATACGCAGTATTTT
>many|TRBV14|TRBJ1-6|.
CASSQYDGQLNSPLHF
TGTGCCAGCAGCCAATACGACGGACAGCTAAATTCACCCCTCCACTTT
>.|TRBV12-3/TRBV12-4|TRBJ1-6|TRBD1
CASSGGQGYNSPLHF
TGTGCCAGCAGTGGAGGACAGGGGTACAATTCACCCCTCCACTTT
>many|TRBV24-1|TRBJ1-5|.
CATSDHTTGSVWPQHF
TGTGCCACCAGTGACCATACGACCGGGTCTGTATGGCCCCAGCATTTT
>many|TRBV10-3|TRBJ2-2|TRBD1
CATGQGDTGELFF
TGTGCCACGGGACAGGGGGACACCGGGGAGCTGTTTTTT
>few|TRBV11-2|TRBJ2-7|TRBD2
CASSSLAGSDEQYF
TGTGCCAGCAGCTCACTAGCGGGTTCGGACGAGCAGTACTTC
>many|TRBV2|TRBJ2-2|TRBD2
CASRGTSGSGGELFF
TGTGCCAGCAGAGGGACTAGCGGGAGTGGCGGGGAGCTGTTTTTT
>many|TRBV29-1|TRBJ2-1|TRBD2
CSVTGTSALHHEQFF
TGCAGCGTTACCGGGACTAGCGCCCTGCACCATGAGCAGTTCTTC
>.|TRBV6-1|TRBJ1-2|.
CASSEQGYGYTF
TGTGCCAGCAGTGAACAGGGGTATGGCTACACCTTC
>medium-sized|TRBV11-2|TRBJ2-1|TRBD1
CASSRQIPQGVGSYNEQFF
TGTGCCAGCAGCCGACAAATCCCCCAGGGGGTAGGCTCCTACAATGAGCAGTTCTTC
>many|TRBV29-1|TRBJ2-2|TRBD1
CSVEVGQGASAGELFF
TGCAGCGTTGAGGTTGGACAGGGGGCATCCGCCGGGGAGCTGTTTTTT
>many|TRBV2|TRBJ2-3|TRBD1
CASSAPPGQVPADTQYF
TGTGCCAGCAGTGCGCCCCCGGGACAGGTTCCCGCAGATACGCAGTATTTT
>many|TRBV7-3|TRBJ2-3|TRBD1
CASSHGDRGSVAQYF
TGTGCCAGCAGCCACGGGGACAGGGGAAGTGTTGCGCAGTATTTT
>many|TRBV12-3/TRBV12-4|TRBJ1-6|TRBD1
CASSPGQGVSNNSPLHF
TGTGCCAGCAGTCCTGGACAGGGCGTCTCTAATAATTCACCCCTCCACTTT